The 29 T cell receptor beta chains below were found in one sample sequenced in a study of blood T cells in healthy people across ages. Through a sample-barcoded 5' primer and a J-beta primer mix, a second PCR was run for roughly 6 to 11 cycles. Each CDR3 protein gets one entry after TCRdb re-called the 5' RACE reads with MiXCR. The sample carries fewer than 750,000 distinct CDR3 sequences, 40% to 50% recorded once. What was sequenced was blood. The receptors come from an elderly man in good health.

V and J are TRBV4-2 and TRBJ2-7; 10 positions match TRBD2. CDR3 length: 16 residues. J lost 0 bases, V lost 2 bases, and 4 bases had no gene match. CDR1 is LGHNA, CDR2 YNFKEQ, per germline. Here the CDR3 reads CASSQSTSGTSYEQYF. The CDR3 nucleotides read TGTGCCAGCAGCCAAAGTACTAGCGGGACCTCCTACGAGCAGTACTTC.

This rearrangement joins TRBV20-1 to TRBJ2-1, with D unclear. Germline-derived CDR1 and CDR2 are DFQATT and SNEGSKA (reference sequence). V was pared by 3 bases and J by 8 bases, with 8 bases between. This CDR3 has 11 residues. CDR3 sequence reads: CSARKNYEQFF. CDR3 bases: TGCAGTGCTAGGAAAAACTATGAGCAGTTCTTC.

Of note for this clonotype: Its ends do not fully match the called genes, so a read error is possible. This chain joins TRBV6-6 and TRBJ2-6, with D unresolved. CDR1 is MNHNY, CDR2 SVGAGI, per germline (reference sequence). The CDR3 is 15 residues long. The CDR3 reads CASTTVLSGVNVLTF. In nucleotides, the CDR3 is TGTGCCAGCACCACAGTCTTATCTGGGGTCAACGTCCTGACTTTC.

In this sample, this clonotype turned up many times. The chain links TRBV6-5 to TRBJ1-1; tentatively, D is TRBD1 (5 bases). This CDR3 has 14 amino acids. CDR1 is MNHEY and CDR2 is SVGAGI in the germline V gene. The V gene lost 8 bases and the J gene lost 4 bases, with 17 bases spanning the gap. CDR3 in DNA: TGTGCCAGCGCCCCGCGAGGGGTGGGCACTGAAGCTTTCTTT. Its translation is CASAPRGVGTEAFF.

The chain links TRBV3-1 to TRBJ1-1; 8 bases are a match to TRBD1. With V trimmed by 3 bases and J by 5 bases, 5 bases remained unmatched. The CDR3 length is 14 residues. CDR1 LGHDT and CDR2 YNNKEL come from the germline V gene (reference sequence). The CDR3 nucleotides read TGTGCCAGCAGCCAGGACAGGGTAGGGACTGAAGCTTTCTTT. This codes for CASSQDRVGTEAFF.

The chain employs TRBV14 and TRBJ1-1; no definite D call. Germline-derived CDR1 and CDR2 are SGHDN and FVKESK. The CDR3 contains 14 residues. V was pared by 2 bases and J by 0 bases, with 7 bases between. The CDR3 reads CASSQQLLNTEAFF. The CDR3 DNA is TGTGCCAGCAGCCAACAGCTACTGAACACTGAAGCTTTCTTT.

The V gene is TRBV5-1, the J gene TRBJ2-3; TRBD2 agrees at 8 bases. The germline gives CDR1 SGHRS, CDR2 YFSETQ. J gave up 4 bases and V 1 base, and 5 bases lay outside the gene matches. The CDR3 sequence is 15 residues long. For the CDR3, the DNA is TGCGCCAGCAGCTTGACGACTAGCGCGCCAGATACGCAGTATTTT. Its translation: CASSLTTSAPDTQYF.

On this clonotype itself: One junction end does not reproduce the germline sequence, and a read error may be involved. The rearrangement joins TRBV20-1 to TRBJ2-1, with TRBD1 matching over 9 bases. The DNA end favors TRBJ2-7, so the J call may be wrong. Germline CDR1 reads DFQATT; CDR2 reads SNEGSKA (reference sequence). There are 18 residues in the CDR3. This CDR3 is CSARDPLTGTGSSCEQYF. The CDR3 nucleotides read TGCAGTGCTAGAGATCCGCTGACTGGGACAGGGAGCTCCTGCGAGCAGTACTTC.

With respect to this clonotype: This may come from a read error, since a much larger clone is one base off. CDR3 residues: CSAGRDEQYF. CDR3 coding DNA: TGCAGTGCAGGCAGGGACGAGCAGTACTTC. The genes are TRBV20-1 and TRBJ2-7; TRBD1 is a possible D gene (5 bases). Germline V CDR1 and CDR2: DFQATT, SNEGSKA (reference sequence). With 6 bases removed from V and 5 bases from J, the gap between germline ends came to 8 bases. The CDR3 loop spans 10 amino acids.

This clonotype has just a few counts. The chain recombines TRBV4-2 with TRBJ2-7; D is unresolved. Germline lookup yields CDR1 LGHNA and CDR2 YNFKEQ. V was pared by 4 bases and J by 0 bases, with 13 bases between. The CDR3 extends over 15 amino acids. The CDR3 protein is CASSPSHGSSYEQYF. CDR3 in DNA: TGTGCCAGCAGCCCCTCCCACGGAAGCTCCTACGAGCAGTACTTC.

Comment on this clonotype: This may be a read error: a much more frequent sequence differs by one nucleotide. The CDR3 coding sequence is TGTGCCAGCAGTGGCGACAGGGCCGCAGATACGGAGTATTTT. The encoded protein is CASSGDRAADTEYF. V and J are TRBV6-6 and TRBJ2-3; 7 nucleotides match TRBD1. This CDR3 spans 14 amino acids. Germline V gene data show CDR1 as MNHNY and CDR2 as SVGAGI (reference sequence).

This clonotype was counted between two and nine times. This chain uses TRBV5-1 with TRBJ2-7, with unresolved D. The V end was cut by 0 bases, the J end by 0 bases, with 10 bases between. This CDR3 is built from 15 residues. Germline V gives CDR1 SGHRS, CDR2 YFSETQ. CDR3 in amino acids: CASSLGVAASYEQYF. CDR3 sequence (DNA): TGCGCCAGCAGCTTGGGTGTGGCAGCCTCCTACGAGCAGTACTTC.

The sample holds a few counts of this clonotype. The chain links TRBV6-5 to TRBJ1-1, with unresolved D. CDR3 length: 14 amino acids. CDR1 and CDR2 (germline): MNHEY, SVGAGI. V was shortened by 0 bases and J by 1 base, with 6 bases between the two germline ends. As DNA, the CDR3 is TGTGCCAGCAGTTACTCACGGGAGAACACTGAAGCTTTCTTT. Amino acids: CASSYSRENTEAFF.

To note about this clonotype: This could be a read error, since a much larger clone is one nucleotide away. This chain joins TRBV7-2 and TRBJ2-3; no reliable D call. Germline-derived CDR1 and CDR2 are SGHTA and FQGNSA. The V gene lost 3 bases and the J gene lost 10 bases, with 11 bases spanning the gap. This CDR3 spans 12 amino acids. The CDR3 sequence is CTSSFSMSAQYF. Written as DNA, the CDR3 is TGTACCAGCAGCTTTTCAATGAGTGCGCAGTATTTT.

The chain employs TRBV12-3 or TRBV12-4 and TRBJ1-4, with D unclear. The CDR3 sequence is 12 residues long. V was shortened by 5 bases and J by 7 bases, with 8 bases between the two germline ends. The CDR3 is CASSLSGEKLFF. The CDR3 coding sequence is TGTGCCAGCAGTCTATCGGGTGAAAAACTGTTTTTT.

CDR3 bases: TGTGCCAGCAGCTTAGGTCACTCGAACACTGAAGCTTTCTTT. The encoded protein is CASSLGHSNTEAFF. V usage is TRBV7-2 and J usage is TRBJ1-1; the D is unclear. V gave up 1 base and J gave up 1 base, with 7 bases separating them. CDR3 length equals 14 residues. The germline V gene encodes CDR1 SGHTA and CDR2 FQGNSA.

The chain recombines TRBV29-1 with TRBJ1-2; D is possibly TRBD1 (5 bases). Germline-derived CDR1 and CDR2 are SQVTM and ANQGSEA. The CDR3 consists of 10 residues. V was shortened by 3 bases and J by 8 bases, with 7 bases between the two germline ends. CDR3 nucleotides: TGCAGCGTTGACCAGGGCGGCTACACCTTC. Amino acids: CSVDQGGYTF.

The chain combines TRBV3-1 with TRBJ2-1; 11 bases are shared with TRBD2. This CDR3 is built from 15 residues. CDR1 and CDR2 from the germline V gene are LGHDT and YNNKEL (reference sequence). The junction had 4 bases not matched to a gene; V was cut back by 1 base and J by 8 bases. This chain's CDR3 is CASSQASGGFDEQFF. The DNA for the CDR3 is TGTGCCAGCAGCCAAGCTAGCGGGGGGTTCGATGAGCAGTTCTTC.

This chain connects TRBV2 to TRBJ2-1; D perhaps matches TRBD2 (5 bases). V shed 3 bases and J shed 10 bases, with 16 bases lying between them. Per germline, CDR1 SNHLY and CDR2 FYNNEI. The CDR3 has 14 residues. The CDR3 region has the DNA TGTGCCAGCAGTGATGCTGCTGGTCGCGGGGAGCAGTTCTTC. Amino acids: CASSDAAGRGEQFF. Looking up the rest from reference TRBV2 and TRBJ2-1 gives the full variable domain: EPEVTQTPSHQVTQMGQEVILRCVPISNHLYFYWYRQILGQKVEFLVSFYNNEISEKSEIFDDQFSVERPDGSNFTLKIRSTKLEDSAMYFCASSDAAGRGEQFFGPGTRLTVL.

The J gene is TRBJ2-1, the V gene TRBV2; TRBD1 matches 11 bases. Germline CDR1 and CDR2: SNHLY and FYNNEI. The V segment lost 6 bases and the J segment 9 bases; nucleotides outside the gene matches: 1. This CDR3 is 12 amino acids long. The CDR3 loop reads CASRGTGGEQFF. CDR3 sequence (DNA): TGTGCCAGCAGGGGGACAGGGGGTGAGCAGTTCTTC.

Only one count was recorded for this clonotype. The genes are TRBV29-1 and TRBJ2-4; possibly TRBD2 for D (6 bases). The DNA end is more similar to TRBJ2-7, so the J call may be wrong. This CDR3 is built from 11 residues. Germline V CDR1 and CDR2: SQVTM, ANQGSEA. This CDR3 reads CSAKSGSEQYF. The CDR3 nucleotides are TGCAGCGCCAAATCCGGGAGCGAGCAGTACTTC.

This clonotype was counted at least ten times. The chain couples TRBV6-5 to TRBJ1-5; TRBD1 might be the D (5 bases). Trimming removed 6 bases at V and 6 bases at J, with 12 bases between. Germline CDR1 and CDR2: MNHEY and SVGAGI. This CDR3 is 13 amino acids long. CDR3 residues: CASRPSGGQPQHF. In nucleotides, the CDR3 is TGTGCCAGCAGACCTAGTGGGGGTCAGCCCCAGCATTTT.

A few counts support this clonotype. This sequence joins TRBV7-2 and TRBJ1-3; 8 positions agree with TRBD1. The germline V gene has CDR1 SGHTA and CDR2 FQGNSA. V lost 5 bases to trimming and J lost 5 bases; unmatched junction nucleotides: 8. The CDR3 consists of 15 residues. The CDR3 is CASSPQGQGRNTIYF. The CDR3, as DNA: TGTGCCAGCAGCCCCCAAGGACAGGGCCGAAACACCATATATTTT.

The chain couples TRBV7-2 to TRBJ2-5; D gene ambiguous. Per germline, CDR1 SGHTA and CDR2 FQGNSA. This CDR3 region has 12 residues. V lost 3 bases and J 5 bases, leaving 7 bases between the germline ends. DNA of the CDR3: TGTGCCAGCAGCTTTTACGGGGAGACCCAGTACTTC. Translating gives CASSFYGETQYF.

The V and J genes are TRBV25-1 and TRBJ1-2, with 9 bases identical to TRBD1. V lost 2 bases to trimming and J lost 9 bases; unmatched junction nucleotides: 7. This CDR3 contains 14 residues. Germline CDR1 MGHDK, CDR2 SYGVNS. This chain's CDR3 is CASSEPGDRASYTF. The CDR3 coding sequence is TGTGCCAGCAGTGAACCTGGGGACAGGGCGAGCTACACCTTC.

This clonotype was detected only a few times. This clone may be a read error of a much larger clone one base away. CDR3 sequence (DNA): TGTGCCAGCAGTTACGGGGGGACTACCTACAATGAGCAGTACTTC. Translating it yields CASSYGGTTYNEQYF. The chain joins TRBV6-6 to TRBJ2-1; TRBD2 agrees at 7 bases. The DNA end favors TRBJ2-7, so the J call may be wrong. The CDR3 totals 15 residues. The germline CDR1 and CDR2 sequences are MNHNY and SVGAGI (reference sequence).

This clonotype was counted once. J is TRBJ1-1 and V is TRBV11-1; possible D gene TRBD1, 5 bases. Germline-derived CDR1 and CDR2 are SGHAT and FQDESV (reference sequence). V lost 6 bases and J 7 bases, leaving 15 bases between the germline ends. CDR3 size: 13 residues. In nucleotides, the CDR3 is TGTGCCAGCAGTTCTACAGGTGGGAGTGAAGCTTTCTTT. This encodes CASSSTGGSEAFF.

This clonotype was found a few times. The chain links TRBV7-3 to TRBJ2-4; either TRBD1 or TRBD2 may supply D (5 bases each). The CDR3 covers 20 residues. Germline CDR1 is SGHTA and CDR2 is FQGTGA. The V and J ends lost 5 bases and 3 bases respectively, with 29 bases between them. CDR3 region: CASSTKGSGDPRPDKNIQYF. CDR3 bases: TGTGCCAGCAGCACCAAGGGAAGTGGGGACCCTCGGCCGGACAAAAACATTCAGTACTTC.

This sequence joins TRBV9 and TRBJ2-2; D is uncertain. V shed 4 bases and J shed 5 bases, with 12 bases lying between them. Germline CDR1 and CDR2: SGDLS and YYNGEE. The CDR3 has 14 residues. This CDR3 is CASSIVETTGELFF. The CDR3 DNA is TGTGCCAGCAGCATAGTGGAGACGACCGGGGAGCTGTTTTTT.